This TCR beta chain originates from a study of cytomegalovirus exposure and HLA in healthy donors. The CDR3 contains 13 residues. Trimming removed 7 bases at V and 8 bases at J, with 14 bases between. Germline-derived CDR1 and CDR2 are MNHEY and SVGAGI. The study ran its PCR with 60 Vbeta and 13 Jbeta primers. Repertoires were generated with immunoSEQ multiplex PCR, while TCRdb's copy carries only in-frame clones and drops some. The sample shows about 270,000 clones, about nine tenths of them seen only once. The sequence derives from a man in his forties in good health and CMV-seropositive. The V gene is TRBV6-5, the J gene TRBJ1-4; D not resolved. Sequencing input: PBMCs. The DNA for the CDR3 is TGTGCCAGCACCTCCCGTGGGCGCGAAAAACTGTTTTTT. It is translated as CASTSRGREKLFF.